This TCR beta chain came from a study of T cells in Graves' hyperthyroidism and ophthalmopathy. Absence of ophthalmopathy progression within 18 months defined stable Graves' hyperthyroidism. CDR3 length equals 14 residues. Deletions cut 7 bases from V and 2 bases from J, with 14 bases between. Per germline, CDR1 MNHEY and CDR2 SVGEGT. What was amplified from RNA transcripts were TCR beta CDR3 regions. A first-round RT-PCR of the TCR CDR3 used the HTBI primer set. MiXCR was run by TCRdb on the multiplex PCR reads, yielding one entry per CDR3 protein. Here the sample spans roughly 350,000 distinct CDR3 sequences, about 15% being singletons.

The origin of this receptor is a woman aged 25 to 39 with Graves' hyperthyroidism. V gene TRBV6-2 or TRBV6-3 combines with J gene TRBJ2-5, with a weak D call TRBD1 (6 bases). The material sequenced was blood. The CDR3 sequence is CASKKGTPQETQYF. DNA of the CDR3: TGTGCCAGCAAAAAGGGGACACCTCAAGAGACCCAGTACTTC.